The following is a TCR beta chain sequence with its context. The RNA, roughly 0.45 to 1 ug, was put through reverse transcription using random hexamers. TCRdb independently ran MiXCR on the immunoSEQ multiplex PCR reads; one entry per CDR3 protein. Among 250,000 to 300,000 distinct CDR3 sequences listed, approximately 81% were seen once. The data originate from a study of CD8 T cells in Susac syndrome. The CDR3 runs 16 residues. Trimming at V came to 2 bases and at J to 7 bases, leaving 13 bases not matched to a gene. This chain connects TRBV12-3 or TRBV12-4 to TRBJ2-7, with TRBD1 matching over 8 bases. Specimen: CD8+ T cells from PBMCs. The sequence was obtained from a human donor with multiple sclerosis. CDR3 amino acids: CASSLSGWTGNGEQYF. CDR3 sequence (DNA): TGTGCCAGCAGTTTATCAGGTTGGACAGGGAATGGAGAGCAGTACTTC.